This T cell receptor beta chain was obtained from a study of cytomegalovirus exposure and HLA in healthy donors. The wider study: Around 89 million unique TCRs from HLA-typed donors made up an early data release.

Primers for the PCR totalled 60 Vbeta and 13 Jbeta. Profiling relied on immunoSEQ multiplex PCR, and the TCRdb table lists in-frame clones only, not all of them. The data hold 210,000 or so clones, with approximately 83% observed a single time. CDR3 length: 17 amino acids. Germline CDR1 is MNHEY and CDR2 is SMNVEV (reference sequence). Trimming stripped 10 bases from V and 0 bases from J, with 22 bases between. Comments on this clone: Its antigen is still unknown.

Study-level points and caveats: For TCR beta chains, V- and J-gene trimming was later linked to a missense DCLRE1C variant. An analysis that was carried out later associated 15,000 to 20,000 TCR beta sequences with HLA alleles at 0.05 false discovery rate.

The sample consisted of PBMCs. This chain uses TRBV27 with TRBJ1-5, with D maybe TRBD1 (6 bases). This receptor was obtained from a girl aged 5-17 years in good health and CMV-seronegative. The CDR3 region is CAKHGNRTDYSNQPQHF. In nucleotides, the CDR3 is TGTGCCAAACATGGAAACCGGACAGACTATAGCAATCAGCCCCAGCATTTT.